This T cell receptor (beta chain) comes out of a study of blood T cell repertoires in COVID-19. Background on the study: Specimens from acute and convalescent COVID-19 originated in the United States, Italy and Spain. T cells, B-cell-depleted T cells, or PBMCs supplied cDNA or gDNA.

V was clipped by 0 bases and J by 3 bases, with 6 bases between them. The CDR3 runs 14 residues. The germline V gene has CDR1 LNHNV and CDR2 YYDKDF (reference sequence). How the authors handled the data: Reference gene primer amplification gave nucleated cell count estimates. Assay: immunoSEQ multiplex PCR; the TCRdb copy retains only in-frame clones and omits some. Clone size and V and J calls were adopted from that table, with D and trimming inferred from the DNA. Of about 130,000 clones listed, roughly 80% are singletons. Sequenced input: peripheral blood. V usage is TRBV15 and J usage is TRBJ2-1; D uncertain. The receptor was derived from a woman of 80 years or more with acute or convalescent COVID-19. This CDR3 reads CATSRDRGYNEQFF. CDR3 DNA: TGTGCCACCAGCAGAGATCGAGGCTACAATGAGCAGTTCTTC.